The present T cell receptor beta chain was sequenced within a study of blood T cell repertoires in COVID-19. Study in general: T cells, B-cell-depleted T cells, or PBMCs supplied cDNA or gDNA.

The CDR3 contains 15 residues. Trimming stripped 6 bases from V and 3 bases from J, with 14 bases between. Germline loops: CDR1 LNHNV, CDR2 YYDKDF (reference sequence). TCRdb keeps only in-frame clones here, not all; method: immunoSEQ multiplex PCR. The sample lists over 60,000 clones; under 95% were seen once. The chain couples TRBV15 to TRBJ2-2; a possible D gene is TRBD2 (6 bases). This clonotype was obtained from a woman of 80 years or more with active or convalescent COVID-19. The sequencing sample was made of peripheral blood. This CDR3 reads CATRGTDRDTGELFF. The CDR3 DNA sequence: TGTGCCACCAGAGGGACTGACCGAGACACCGGGGAGCTGTTTTTT.